These 18 T cell receptor beta chains were sequenced from one sample in a study of cytomegalovirus exposure and HLA in healthy donors. The PCR used 60 Vbeta and 13 Jbeta primers. The data were produced by immunoSEQ multiplex PCR, yet TCRdb's version contains in-frame clones alone and is incomplete. The data hold approximately 32,000 clones, with roughly 84% observed a single time. The specimen sequenced was PBMCs. Receptors originate from a woman aged 18-29 years in good health and CMV-seronegative.

The gene calls are TRBV7-3 and TRBJ1-4, with D possibly being TRBD1 (6 bases). This CDR3 spans 13 amino acids. Germline V CDR1 and CDR2: SGHTA, FQGTGA. Trimming left V 4 bases short and J 8 bases short, with 11 bases between. The CDR3 region has the DNA TGTGCCAGCAGCTCCATGAGGGGGGAAAAACTGTTTTTT. This gives the protein CASSSMRGEKLFF.

The genes are TRBV6-1 and TRBJ2-3, with D possibly TRBD1 on 5 matching bases. Between the trimmed V and J ends, which lost 4 bases and 0 bases, there was a span of 8 bases. This CDR3 region has 14 residues. In germline, CDR1 is MNHNS, CDR2 SASEGT. CDR3 DNA: TGTGCCAGCAGTGGTAGGGGAAGCACAGATACGCAGTATTTT. Amino acids: CASSGRGSTDTQYF.

The J gene is TRBJ1-2, the V gene TRBV25-1, with D unclear. Germline V gene lookup returns CDR1 MGHDK and CDR2 SYGVNS. This CDR3 comprises 10 residues. V was trimmed by 10 bases and J by 8 bases, leaving 11 bases between them. CDR3 nucleotides: TGTGCCACACCCGAGGGCGGCTACACCTTC. Protein sequence: CATPEGGYTF.

The chain links TRBV19 to TRBJ2-7, with TRBD2 as a possible D gene (5 bases). V dropped 3 bases and J dropped 4 bases, with 10 bases sitting between them. CDR3 length: 13 amino acids. Germline CDR1 and CDR2: LNHDA and SQIVND (reference sequence). Here the CDR3 reads CASSMLLAYEQYF. The CDR3, as DNA: TGTGCCAGTAGTATGTTGCTAGCTTACGAGCAGTACTTC.

On this clone: At one end, the junction sequence differs from germline, possibly due to a read error. The rearrangement links TRBV4-1 to TRBJ2-1; 10 nucleotides align to TRBD2. CDR3 length: 17 amino acids. Germline CDR1 reads MGHRA; CDR2 reads YSYEKL. The CDR3 region is CASTQEGASGGLGEQFF. The CDR3 DNA follows: TGCGCCAGCACCCAAGAAGGGGCTAGCGGGGGATTAGGTGAGCAGTTCTTC.

The V call is TRBV28, the J call TRBJ2-1; D is possibly TRBD2 (5 bases). Germline V CDR1 and CDR2: MDHEN, SYDVKM. The CDR3 runs to 13 residues. V gave up 3 bases and J gave up 7 bases, with 10 bases separating them. CDR3 amino acids: CASSLFGVNEQFF. DNA of the CDR3: TGTGCCAGCAGTTTGTTCGGGGTTAATGAGCAGTTCTTC.

V gene TRBV15 combines with J gene TRBJ1-6; 7 positions match TRBD1. This CDR3 comprises 14 residues. Looked up from germline, CDR1 is LNHNV and CDR2 is YYDKDF (reference sequence). V lost 6 bases to trimming and J lost 6 bases; unmatched junction nucleotides: 5. The CDR3: CATRPGTVNSPLHF. In DNA, the CDR3 is TGTGCCACCAGGCCGGGGACAGTTAATTCACCCCTCCACTTT.

V gene TRBV28 combines with J gene TRBJ2-7, with 12 positions matching TRBD1. V lost 5 bases to trimming and J lost 2 bases; unmatched junction nucleotides: 4. CDR3 length equals 15 residues. Germline V gene sequence: CDR1 MDHEN, CDR2 SYDVKM. The CDR3 coding sequence is TGTGCCAGCAGTCTGGGGACAGGGGGCGCCTACGAGCAGTACTTC. Translating it yields CASSLGTGGAYEQYF. Drawing the rest from reference TRBV28 and TRBJ2-7, the complete variable domain is DVKVTQSSRYLVKRTGEKVFLECVQDMDHENMFWYRQDPGLGLRLIYFSYDVKMKEKGDIPEGYSVSREKKERFSLILESASTNQTSMYLCASSLGTGGAYEQYFGPGTRLTVT.

The chain links TRBV11-2 to TRBJ2-7; 10 nucleotides align to TRBD1. V was clipped by 5 bases and J by 3 bases; unmatched bases: 7. The germline V gene encodes CDR1 SGHAT and CDR2 FQNNGV. CDR3 length equals 15 residues. CDR3 sequence: CASSATGQGNYEQYF. Here the CDR3 DNA reads TGTGCCAGCAGCGCAACGGGACAGGGGAACTACGAGCAGTACTTC.

The V gene is TRBV18, the J gene TRBJ2-7, with 9 nucleotides matching TRBD1. Losses at the gene ends were 4 bases for V and 2 bases for J; bases not matched to a gene: 3. Germline CDR1 KGHSH, CDR2 LQKENI. CDR3 length: 14 amino acids. CDR3 residues: CASSQGQGPYEQYF. Written as DNA, the CDR3 is TGTGCCAGCTCACAGGGACAGGGCCCCTACGAGCAGTACTTC.

The chain recombines TRBV28 with TRBJ1-1; no clear D gene. The germline gives CDR1 MDHEN, CDR2 SYDVKM. The CDR3 loop spans 14 amino acids. V lost 2 bases and J 2 bases, leaving 9 bases between the germline ends. CDR3 bases: TGTGCCAGCAGTTTAGGCCGCAGTAACACTGAAGCTTTCTTT. This translates into CASSLGRSNTEAFF.

The chain uses TRBV5-1 and TRBJ1-2; D ambiguous. CDR1 is SGHRS and CDR2 is YFSETQ in the germline V gene. The CDR3 runs 15 residues. With 0 bases removed from V and 5 bases from J, the gap between germline ends came to 14 bases. CDR3 region: CASSLGAQLEYGYTF. CDR3 in DNA: TGCGCCAGCAGCTTGGGCGCCCAGTTGGAGTATGGCTACACCTTC.

The chain combines TRBV25-1 with TRBJ2-3, with TRBD2 matching over 9 bases. V lost 8 bases, J lost 2 bases, and 11 bases stayed unmatched. The CDR3 is 16 amino acids. Looked up from germline, CDR1 is MGHDK and CDR2 is SYGVNS. For the CDR3, the DNA is TGTGCCAGCTCCGAGGGGGCTAGCGGGGTCACAGATACGCAGTATTTT. Protein product: CASSEGASGVTDTQYF.

V usage is TRBV6-5 and J usage is TRBJ1-2, with D uncertain. CDR1 and CDR2 from the germline V gene are MNHEY and SVGAGI. V was trimmed by 4 bases and J by 4 bases, leaving 7 bases between them. The CDR3 spans 12 residues. CDR3 sequence reads: CASSSTTYGYTF. The DNA for the CDR3 is TGTGCCAGCAGTTCGACAACCTATGGCTACACCTTC.

V and J are TRBV11-2 and TRBJ2-1, with 9 bases lining up with TRBD1. This CDR3 has 13 amino acids. Germline CDR1 SGHAT, CDR2 FQNNGV. The V gene end was trimmed by 5 bases and the J gene end by 7 bases; junction bases not matched to a gene: 3. The DNA for the CDR3 is TGTGCCAGCAGCCGAGGGACAGGGAATGAGCAGTTCTTC. Translation: CASSRGTGNEQFF.

The chain joins TRBV6-1 to TRBJ2-3, with TRBD2 matching 9 bases. CDR3 length: 15 residues. The V segment lost 4 bases and the J segment 4 bases; nucleotides outside the gene matches: 6. Germline values: CDR1 MNHNS, CDR2 SASEGT. The CDR3 DNA reads as TGTGCCAGCAGTGTTGGTAGCGGGGGCGCAGATACGCAGTATTTT. Translation gives CASSVGSGGADTQYF.

The V gene is TRBV13, the J gene TRBJ2-7; 9 nucleotides match TRBD2. V was clipped by 3 bases and J by 3 bases; unmatched bases: 9. The CDR3 runs 16 residues. CDR1 is PRHDT and CDR2 is FYEKMQ in the germline V gene (reference sequence). The CDR3 sequence: CASSFLAGVSVYEQYF. DNA for the CDR3: TGTGCCAGCAGCTTCTTAGCGGGAGTCTCGGTCTACGAGCAGTACTTC.

The chain is built from TRBV6-5 and TRBJ1-3; D is uncertain. The CDR3 has 15 amino acids. Germline CDR1 reads MNHEY; CDR2 reads SVGAGI. V lost 4 bases and J lost 0, with 10 bases in between. This chain's CDR3 is CASSSEGYSGNTIYF. The CDR3 DNA is TGTGCCAGCAGTTCAGAGGGCTACTCTGGAAACACCATATATTTT.